This T cell receptor (beta chain) was profiled in a study of regulatory T cells in long-lasting Graves disease. Study as a whole: Graves' disease counted as persistent after over 5 years of antithyroid drugs with positive TSH receptor antibodies.

According to the study, TCR beta libraries were built with iRepertoire HTBI primers and CDR3-region Arm-PCR. TCRdb analysed the multiplex PCR reads with MiXCR anew, one entry per CDR3 protein. The sample yields fewer than 600,000 distinct CDR3 sequences, 22% seen once. At least ten counts were recorded for this clonotype. Noted time point: persistent/refractory GD, antithyroid drugs over 5 years with positive TRAb. RNA from PBMCs was the source of the TCR library. Graves' disease diagnoses followed American Thyroid Association guidelines. This CDR3 has 15 residues. Trimming cost V 0 bases and J 6 bases, with 15 bases left between them.

The sample consisted of peripheral blood mononuclear cells (PBMCs), taken when the disease was refractory, from a patient treated with antithyroid drugs. The rearrangement joins TRBV12-3 or TRBV12-4 to TRBJ2-7; D uncertain. The receptor's source is a female donor with Graves disease. CDR3 residues: CASSLALGSGVEQYF. The CDR3, as DNA: TGTGCCAGCAGTTTAGCGCTAGGGTCCGGAGTCGAGCAGTACTTC.